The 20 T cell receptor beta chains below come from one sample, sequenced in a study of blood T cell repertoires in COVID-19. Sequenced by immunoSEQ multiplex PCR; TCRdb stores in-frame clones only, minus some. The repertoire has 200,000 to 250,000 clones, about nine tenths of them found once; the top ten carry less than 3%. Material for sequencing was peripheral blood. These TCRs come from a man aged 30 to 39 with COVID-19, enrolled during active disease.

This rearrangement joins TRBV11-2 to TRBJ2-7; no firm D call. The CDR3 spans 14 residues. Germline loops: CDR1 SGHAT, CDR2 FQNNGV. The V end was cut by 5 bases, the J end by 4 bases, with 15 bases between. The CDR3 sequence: CASSPQALNYEQYF. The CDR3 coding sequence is TGTGCCAGCAGCCCCCAGGCCCTTAATTACGAGCAGTACTTC.

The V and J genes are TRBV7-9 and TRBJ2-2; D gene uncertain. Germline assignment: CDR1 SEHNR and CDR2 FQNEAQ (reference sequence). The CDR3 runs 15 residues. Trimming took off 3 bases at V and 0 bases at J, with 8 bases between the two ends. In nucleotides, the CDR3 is TGTGCCAGCAGCTTTGGGCGATCGAACACCGGGGAGCTGTTTTTT. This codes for CASSFGRSNTGELFF.

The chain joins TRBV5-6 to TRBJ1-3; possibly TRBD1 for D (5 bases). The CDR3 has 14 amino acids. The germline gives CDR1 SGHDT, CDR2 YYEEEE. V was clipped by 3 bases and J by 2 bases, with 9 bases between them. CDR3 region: CASSSGYPGNTIYF. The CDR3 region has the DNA TGTGCCAGCAGCTCAGGGTATCCTGGAAACACCATATATTTT. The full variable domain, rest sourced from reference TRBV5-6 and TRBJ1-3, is DAGVTQSPTHLIKTRGQQVTLRCSPKSGHDTVSWYQQALGQGPQFIFQYYEEEERQRGNFPDRFSGHQFPNYSSELNVNALLLGDSALYLCASSSGYPGNTIYFGEGSWLTVV.

In nucleotides, the CDR3 is TGTGCCAGCAGCATACCACGGGGTTGTTACAATGAGCAGTTCTTC. The encoded protein is CASSIPRGCYNEQFF. V usage is TRBV21-1 and J usage is TRBJ2-1; the D call TRBD2 from the table was never checked on the DNA. TRBV21-1 is a pseudogene segment. The CDR3 is made up of 15 amino acids.

CDR3 region: CASSVGRGPYNSPLHF. The CDR3 DNA is TGTGCCAGCAGCGTAGGAAGGGGGCCTTATAATTCACCCCTCCACTTT. The rearrangement uses TRBV9 and TRBJ1-6; 7 bases map to TRBD1. Germline CDR1 reads SGDLS; CDR2 reads YYNGEE. J lost 4 bases, V lost 0 bases, and 4 bases had no gene match. CDR3 length: 16 amino acids.

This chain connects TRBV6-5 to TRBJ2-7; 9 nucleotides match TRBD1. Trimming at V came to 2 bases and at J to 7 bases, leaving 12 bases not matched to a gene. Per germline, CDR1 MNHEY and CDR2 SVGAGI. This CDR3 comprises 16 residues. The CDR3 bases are TGTGCCAGCAGTTACGCCGCCGGGACAGGGTTGAGAGAGCAGTACTTC. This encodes CASSYAAGTGLREQYF.

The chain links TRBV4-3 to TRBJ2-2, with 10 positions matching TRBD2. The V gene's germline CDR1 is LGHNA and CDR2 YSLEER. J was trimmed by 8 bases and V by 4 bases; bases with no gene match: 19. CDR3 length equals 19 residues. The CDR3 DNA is TGCGCCAGCAGCCCGGTGGAATTAAGGGCTAGCGGGAGTTCTGGGGAGCTGTTTTTT. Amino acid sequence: CASSPVELRASGSSGELFF.

DNA of the CDR3: TGTGCCAGCAGCCCCACCGGGACAGCAACCTACGAGCAGTACTTC. It codes for CASSPTGTATYEQYF. The rearrangement uses TRBV7-2 and TRBJ2-7; TRBD1 matches at 7 bases. Losses at the gene ends were 5 bases for V and 2 bases for J; bases not matched to a gene: 9. The CDR3 is 15 amino acids. Germline-derived CDR1 and CDR2 are SGHTA and FQGNSA.

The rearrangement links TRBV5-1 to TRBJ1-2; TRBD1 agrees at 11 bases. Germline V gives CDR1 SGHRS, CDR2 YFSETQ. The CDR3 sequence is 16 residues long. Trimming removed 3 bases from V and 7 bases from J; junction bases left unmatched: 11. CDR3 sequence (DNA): TGCGCCAGCAGCTCCTCACCGGGACAGGGGGAGGTTGGCTACACCTTC. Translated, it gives CASSSSPGQGEVGYTF.

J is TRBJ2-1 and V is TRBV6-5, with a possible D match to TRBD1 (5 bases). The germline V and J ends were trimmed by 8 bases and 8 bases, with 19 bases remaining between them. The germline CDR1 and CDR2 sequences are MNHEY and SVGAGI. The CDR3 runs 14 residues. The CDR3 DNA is TGTGCCAGCTCTCTTCCCCAGGGTTTCGATGAGCAGTTCTTC. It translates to CASSLPQGFDEQFF.

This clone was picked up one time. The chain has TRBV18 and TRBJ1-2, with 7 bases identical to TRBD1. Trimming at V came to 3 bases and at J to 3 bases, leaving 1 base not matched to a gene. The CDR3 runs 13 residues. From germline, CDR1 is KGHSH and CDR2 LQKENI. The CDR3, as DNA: TGTGCCAGCTCACCTACAGGGGACTATGGCTACACCTTC. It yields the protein CASSPTGDYGYTF. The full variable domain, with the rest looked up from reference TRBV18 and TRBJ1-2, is NAGVMQNPRHLVRRRGQEARLRCSPMKGHSHVYWYRQLPEEGLKFMVYLQKENIIDESGMPKERFSAEFPKEGPSILRIQQVVRGDSAAYFCASSPTGDYGYTFGSGTRLTVV.

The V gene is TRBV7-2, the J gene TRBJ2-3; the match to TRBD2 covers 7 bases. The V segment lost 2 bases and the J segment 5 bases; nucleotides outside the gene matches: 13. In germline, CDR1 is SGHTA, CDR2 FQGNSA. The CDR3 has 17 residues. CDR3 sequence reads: CASSLSFGAGVIDTQYF. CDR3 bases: TGTGCCAGCAGCTTAAGTTTCGGGGCGGGGGTTATAGATACGCAGTATTTT.

The CDR3: CASSSGNEAFF. Here the CDR3 DNA reads TGTGCCAGCAGCTCGGGGAATGAAGCTTTCTTT. The rearrangement joins TRBV12-3 or TRBV12-4 to TRBJ1-1; no clear D. The V end lost 6 bases, the J end lost 7 bases, and 9 bases lay between the germline ends. This CDR3 has 11 residues.

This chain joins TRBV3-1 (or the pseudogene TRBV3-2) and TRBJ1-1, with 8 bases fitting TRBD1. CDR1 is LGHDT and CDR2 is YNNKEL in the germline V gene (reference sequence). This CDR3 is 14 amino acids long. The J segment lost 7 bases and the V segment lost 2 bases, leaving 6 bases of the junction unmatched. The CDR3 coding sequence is TGTGCCAGCAGCCAACAGGGGGCCCTCGGTGAAGCTTTCTTT. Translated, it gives CASSQQGALGEAFF.

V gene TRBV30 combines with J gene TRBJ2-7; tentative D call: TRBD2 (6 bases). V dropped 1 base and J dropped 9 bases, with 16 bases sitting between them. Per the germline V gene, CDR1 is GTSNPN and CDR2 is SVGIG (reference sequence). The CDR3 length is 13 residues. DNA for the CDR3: TGTGCCTGGAGTGACCTTTCGCGGGAAGCGCAGTACTTC. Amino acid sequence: CAWSDLSREAQYF.

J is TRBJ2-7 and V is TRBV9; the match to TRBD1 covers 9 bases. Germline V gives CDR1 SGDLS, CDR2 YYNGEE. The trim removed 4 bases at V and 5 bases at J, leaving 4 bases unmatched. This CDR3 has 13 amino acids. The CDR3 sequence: CASSMGQGNEQYF. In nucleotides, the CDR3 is TGTGCCAGCAGCATGGGACAGGGAAACGAGCAGTACTTC. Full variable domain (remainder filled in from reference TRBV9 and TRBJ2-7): DSGVTQTPKHLITATGQRVTLRCSPRSGDLSVYWYQQSLDQGLQFLIQYYNGEERAKGNILERFSAQQFPDLHSELNLSSLELGDSALYFCASSMGQGNEQYFGPGTRLTVT.

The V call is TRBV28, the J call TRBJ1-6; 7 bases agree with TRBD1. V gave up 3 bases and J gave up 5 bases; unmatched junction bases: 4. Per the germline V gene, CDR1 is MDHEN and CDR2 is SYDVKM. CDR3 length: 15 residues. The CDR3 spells CASSFKDRHNSPLHF. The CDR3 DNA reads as TGTGCCAGCAGTTTCAAGGACAGGCATAATTCACCCCTCCACTTT.

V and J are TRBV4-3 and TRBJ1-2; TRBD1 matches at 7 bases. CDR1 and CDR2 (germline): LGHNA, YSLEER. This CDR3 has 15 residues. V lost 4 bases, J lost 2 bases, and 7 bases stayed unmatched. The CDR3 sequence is CASSPQKGANYGYTF. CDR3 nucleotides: TGCGCCAGCAGCCCTCAAAAGGGGGCGAACTATGGCTACACCTTC.

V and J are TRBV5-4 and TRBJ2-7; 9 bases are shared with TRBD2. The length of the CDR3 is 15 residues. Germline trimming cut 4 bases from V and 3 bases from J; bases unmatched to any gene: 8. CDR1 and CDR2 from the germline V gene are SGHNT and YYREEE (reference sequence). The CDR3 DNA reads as TGTGCCAGCAGCCCTCTCGGGACTAGCCTCTACGAGCAGTACTTC. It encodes CASSPLGTSLYEQYF.

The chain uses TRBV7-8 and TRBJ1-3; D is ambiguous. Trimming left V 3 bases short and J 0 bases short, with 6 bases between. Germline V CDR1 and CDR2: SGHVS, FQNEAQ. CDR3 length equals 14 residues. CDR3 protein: CASSFSSSGNTIYF. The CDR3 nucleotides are TGTGCCAGCAGCTTCTCGAGCTCTGGAAACACCATATATTTT.